A selection of T cell receptor beta chains follows, all from one sample in a study of blood T cells in healthy people across ages. TCRdb used MiXCR to reprocess the 5' RACE reads, holding one entry per CDR3 protein. The profile shows 630,000 or so distinct CDR3 sequences, 25% to 35% of them singletons. Sample: blood. Source of these receptors: a woman older than 75 in good health. CDR3s include the opening cysteine and the closing phenylalanine or tryptophan. A D gene is named only where the DNA matches it firmly. The size of a clone is reported for some rows only, either as once, few or many, or as a class for expanded clones.

15 TRBJ1-1 TRBD1 TRBV6-1 - CASKRQDREGTEAFF TGTGCCAGCAAAAGACAAGACAGGGAGGGCACTGAAGCTTTCTTT
19 TRBJ2-2 TRBD2 TRBV3-1 few CASSQGGGLALANTGELFF TGTGCCAGCAGCCAAGGGGGGGGACTAGCGCTAGCGAACACCGGGGAGCTGTTTTTT
16 TRBJ1-1 - TRBV6-6 - CASSKTGEGMNTEAFF TGTGCCAGCAGCAAAACCGGCGAGGGAATGAACACTGAAGCTTTCTTT
17 TRBJ2-7 TRBD1 TRBV5-1 - CASTKGTGTPSSYEQYF TGCGCCAGCACCAAGGGGACAGGGACTCCGAGCTCCTACGAGCAGTACTTC
15 TRBJ2-7 - TRBV9 many CASSVDGGSIYEQYF TGTGCCAGCAGCGTAGACGGGGGCTCCATCTACGAGCAGTACTTC
15 TRBJ2-5 - TRBV5-1 - CASSLEAGWSGTQYF TGCGCCAGCAGCTTGGAGGCCGGGTGGAGCGGGACCCAGTACTTC
17 TRBJ1-5 - TRBV19 - CASTNELQVWGNQPQHF TGTGCCAGTACCAATGAATTACAGGTTTGGGGCAATCAGCCCCAGCATTTT
14 TRBJ1-2 TRBD1 TRBV5-1 many CASSASGGNYGYTF TGCGCCAGCAGCGCATCAGGGGGGAACTATGGCTACACCTTC
14 TRBJ1-1 - TRBV6-1 few CASSAGQRITEAFF TGTGCCAGCAGTGCCGGACAGAGGATCACTGAAGCTTTCTTT
17 TRBJ1-1 TRBD1 TRBV6-1 many CASRGTGRANWNTEAFF TGTGCCAGCAGGGGGACAGGGAGGGCGAACTGGAACACTGAAGCTTTCTTT
15 TRBJ1-1 - TRBV6-5 many CASSYGGIEDTEAFF TGTGCCAGCAGTTACGGGGGGATCGAGGACACTGAAGCTTTCTTT
13 TRBJ1-2 - TRBV29-1 - CRAGEGENYGYTF TGCAGGGCGGGGGAGGGCGAAAACTATGGCTACACCTTC
16 TRBJ2-1 TRBD2 TRBV4-2 - CASSQDLTSGANEQFF TGTGCCAGCAGCCAAGATTTAACTAGCGGGGCTAATGAGCAGTTCTTC
12 TRBJ2-1 - TRBV5-1 - CASSSRLDEQFF TGCGCCAGCAGCTCCCGGTTAGACGAGCAGTTCTTC
12 TRBJ1-2 - TRBV30 many CAWSGLGLHYTF TGTGCCTGGAGTGGTCTGGGGCTCCATTACACCTTC
14 TRBJ2-7 - TRBV5-1 many CASSLDTSSGQQYF TGCGCCAGCAGCCTAGATACATCTTCTGGCCAGCAGTACTTC
15 TRBJ2-6 - TRBV20-1 - CSAQNGGPGANVLTF TGCAGTGCCCAAAACGGGGGGCCGGGGGCCAACGTCCTGACTTTC
12 TRBJ2-5 - TRBV29-1 - CSVGASIETQYF TGCAGCGTTGGCGCTAGCATAGAGACCCAGTACTTC
18 TRBJ2-1 TRBD2 TRBV12-3/TRBV12-4 many CASIRRKEAGGVYNEQFF TGTGCCAGCATTAGGCGAAAGGAAGCGGGGGGGGTGTACAATGAGCAGTTCTTC
15 TRBJ1-1 - TRBV7-2 many CASSLFGPSGSEAFF TGTGCCAGCAGCTTATTCGGACCGTCGGGATCGGAAGCTTTCTTT
15 TRBJ2-7 TRBD1 TRBV7-6 many CASSPREQGAKEQYF TGTGCCAGCAGCCCCCGGGAGCAGGGGGCGAAGGAGCAGTACTTC
13 TRBJ1-5 - TRBV28 many CASSPRRAQPQHF TGTGCCAGCAGTCCGAGGAGGGCTCAGCCCCAGCATTTT
15 TRBJ1-6 TRBD1 TRBV20-1 few CSARRGTGDGSPLHF TGCAGTGCTAGAAGAGGGACAGGGGATGGTTCACCCCTCCACTTT
14 TRBJ1-4 - TRBV20-1 - CSARLTGGREKLFF TGCAGTGCTAGGCTGACAGGCGGTAGGGAAAAACTGTTTTTT
16 TRBJ1-5 - TRBV7-2 many CASSSEGGLQSQPQHF TGTGCCAGCAGCTCGGAGGGGGGGCTACAAAGTCAGCCCCAGCATTTT
14 TRBJ2-1 - TRBV30 few CAWRIGAGVHEQFF TGTGCCTGGAGAATCGGGGCGGGTGTCCATGAGCAGTTCTTC
16 TRBJ2-3 - TRBV9 many CASSVAGASSTDTQYF TGTGCCAGCAGCGTAGCTGGGGCTAGCAGCACAGATACGCAGTATTTT
15 TRBJ2-7 TRBD1 TRBV28 - CASRRQGAGSYEQYF TGTGCCAGCAGGCGACAGGGGGCGGGAAGCTACGAGCAGTACTTC
15 TRBJ2-7 TRBD2 TRBV28 - CASRTPAGESREQYF TGTGCCAGCAGGACTCCAGCGGGAGAATCGCGCGAGCAGTACTTC
13 TRBJ1-2 - TRBV5-5 many CASSDQGTRGYTF TGTGCCAGCAGTGACCAGGGGACTAGGGGCTACACCTTC
15 TRBJ1-5 TRBD1 TRBV3-1 many CASSHRGQGDKPQHF TGTGCCAGCAGCCACAGGGGACAGGGGGACAAGCCCCAGCATTTT
13 TRBJ2-3 - TRBV12-3/TRBV12-4 - CASSSQSTDVQYF TGTGCCAGCAGTTCACAGAGCACAGATGTGCAGTATTTT
14 TRBJ1-1 TRBD1 TRBV6-1 few CASSTGTGDREAFF TGTGCCAGCAGCACAGGTACAGGGGATAGAGAAGCTTTCTTT
15 TRBJ1-5 - TRBV5-4 - CASSLDGRRDQPQHF TGTGCCAGCAGCTTGGATGGTAGACGGGATCAGCCCCAGCATTTT
12 TRBJ2-7 - TRBV18 many CASSPQRYEQYF TGTGCCAGCTCACCACAGCGCTACGAGCAGTACTTC
14 TRBJ2-5 - TRBV3-1 many CASSQGTDKETQYF TGTGCCAGCAGCCAAGGCACAGATAAAGAGACCCAGTACTTC
15 TRBJ1-5 - TRBV7-2 - CASSLGGRWGQPQHF TGTGCCAGCAGCTTAGGGGGGAGATGGGGTCAGCCCCAGCATTTT
12 TRBJ2-3 - TRBV20-1 many CSAERGTDTQYF TGCAGTGCGGAGCGGGGCACAGATACGCAGTATTTT